Listed below are T cell receptor beta chains from one sample, sequenced in a study of PD-L1 blockade in urothelial cancer. The table came from immunoSEQ multiplex PCR; TCRdb's copy has only in-frame clones and leaves some out. The sample has around 130,000 clones; less than 85% are singletons. Sequenced material: PBMCs, taken around atezolizumab (anti-PD-L1) treatment. Receptor source: a man in his fifties or sixties with urothelial cancer. Each CDR3 is given with its conserved first and last residue. A D gene is named only where the DNA matches it firmly. For some rows the clone size is stated as once, few or many, or as a class when expanded; others skip it.

clone_size,v_call,j_call,d_call,cdr3_nt,cdr3_aa
-,TRBV7-2,TRBJ1-4,-,TGTGCCAGCAGCTTGGGGGGAGGGAATGAAAAACTGTTTTTT,CASSLGGGNEKLFF
-,TRBV7-2,TRBJ2-2,-,TGTGCCAGCAGGTCGACAGGCTCGACCGGGGAGCTGTTTTTT,CASRSTGSTGELFF
-,TRBV19,TRBJ1-6,-,TGTGCCACCAGAGGGGGAAATTCACCCCTCCACTTT,CATRGGNSPLHF
-,TRBV9,TRBJ2-1,-,TGTGCCAGCAGCGGCATGACTAGTCCGGGGTTGGGTGAGCAGTTCTTC,CASSGMTSPGLGEQFF
-,TRBV2,TRBJ1-6,-,TGTGCCAGCAGTGAAAGGGGGATCTATAATTCACCCCTCCACTTT,CASSERGIYNSPLHF
-,TRBV6-1,TRBJ2-7,TRBD1,TGTGCCAGCAGTGCCCGAACAGGGGAACAGTACTTC,CASSARTGEQYF
-,TRBV9,TRBJ2-7,TRBD2,TGTGCCAGCAGCGTTATGGGGACTAGCAACGAGCAGTACTTC,CASSVMGTSNEQYF
-,TRBV5-1,TRBJ2-7,-,TGCGCCAGCAGCCCCGGGGCCTACGAGCAGTACTTC,CASSPGAYEQYF
few,TRBV7-2,TRBJ1-2,TRBD1,TGTGCCAGCAGCTTAAGGACAGGATTAACGTATGGCTACACCTTC,CASSLRTGLTYGYTF
once,TRBV7-8,TRBJ1-4,-,TGTGCCAGCAGCTTAGGGACAGATGGTGAAAAACTGTTTTTT,CASSLGTDGEKLFF
many,TRBV6-1,TRBJ1-6,-,TGTGCCAGCAGTGAGCTTAGTACGGGTTCACCCCTCCACTTT,CASSELSTGSPLHF
-,TRBV28,TRBJ2-1,TRBD2,TGTGCCAGCAGTTTTTTGGCTAGCGGGAGCTGGCGCAATGAGCAGTTCTTC,CASSFLASGSWRNEQFF
-,TRBV7-6,TRBJ2-2,-,TGTGCCAGCAGCCAGGGACAGAACACCGGGGAGCTGTTTTTT,CASSQGQNTGELFF
-,TRBV27,TRBJ2-1,-,TGTGCCAGCAGTCCCCGTGGGAGAACTTACAATGAGCAGTTCTTC,CASSPRGRTYNEQFF
-,TRBV7-2,TRBJ1-2,-,TGTGCCAGCAGCAATACAGGGAGGGGGGTTAACTATGGCTACACCTTC,CASSNTGRGVNYGYTF
few,TRBV30,TRBJ2-7,TRBD1,TGTGCCTGGAAACTTTCATTAGGGACAGGGGAAAAGTACTTC,CAWKLSLGTGEKYF
-,TRBV4-1,TRBJ2-1,TRBD1,TGCGCCAGCAGCCGGATGGGTTCAGGGGGTATGGCAGGCGAGCAGTTCTTC,CASSRMGSGGMAGEQFF
-,TRBV2,TRBJ2-7,TRBD1,TGTGCCAGTACCCCGGGACAGCCCCCCTACGAGCAGTACTTC,CASTPGQPPYEQYF
-,TRBV6-5,TRBJ2-4,-,TGTGCCGCGGCGCCCTCCGGGGCCAAAAACATTCAGTACTTC,CAAAPSGAKNIQYF
-,TRBV28,TRBJ2-1,TRBD2,TGTGCCAGCAGTTCCCAAGCGGGAGTTAGTTACAATGAGCAGTTCTTC,CASSSQAGVSYNEQFF
-,TRBV27,TRBJ2-1,-,TGTGCCAGCAGTTTATTTCCGTTCTCCTACAATGAGCAGTTCTTC,CASSLFPFSYNEQFF
-,TRBV6-1,TRBJ2-7,-,TGTGCCAGCAGCCGCGGAGGTGCGGGCCTTTACGAGCAGTACTTC,CASSRGGAGLYEQYF
-,TRBV28,TRBJ2-3,-,TGTGCCAGCAGGGACACCGCCACAGATACGCAGTATTTT,CASRDTATDTQYF
-,TRBV14,TRBJ1-1,-,TGTGCCAGCAGCCCGTTTATGAACACTGAAGCTTTCTTT,CASSPFMNTEAFF
-,TRBV7-9,TRBJ2-7,-,TGTGCCAGCAGCTTAACCGACGGGTTCCGCTCCTACGAGCAGTACTTC,CASSLTDGFRSYEQYF
-,TRBV5-1,TRBJ2-3,-,TGCGCCAGCAGCTTGGTCGGCGGGACCTCCACAGATACGCAGTATTTT,CASSLVGGTSTDTQYF
-,TRBV2,TRBJ2-2,TRBD2,TGTGCCAGCAGTGGTAGCGGGAGGGCCACCGGGGAGCTGTTTTTT,CASSGSGRATGELFF
few,TRBV18,TRBJ1-5,-,TGTGCCAGCTCACCGACGAGCAGGGATTTCAATCAGCCCCAGCATTTT,CASSPTSRDFNQPQHF
-,TRBV5-1,TRBJ1-4,-,TGCGCCAGCAGCTGGTCCGGACAGTCAACTAATGAAAAACTGTTTTTT,CASSWSGQSTNEKLFF
-,TRBV27,TRBJ1-5,-,TGTGCCAGCAGTTTGGGTGGTCCCTCGGGGCAGCCCCAGCATTTT,CASSLGGPSGQPQHF
-,TRBV9,TRBJ2-1,-,TGTGCCAGCAGCGTAGGTCGGGGGAGTGGAGGTGAGCAGTTCTTC,CASSVGRGSGGEQFF
-,TRBV25-1,TRBJ2-5,-,TGTGCCAGCAGTGATGCCAGTTCAGGAGAGACCCAGTACTTC,CASSDASSGETQYF
-,TRBV7-2,TRBJ2-7,TRBD2,TGTGCCAGCAGCTTACAGCCTAGCGGGAACTACGAGCAGTACTTC,CASSLQPSGNYEQYF
-,TRBV5-1,TRBJ2-1,-,TGCGCCAGCAGCTTGGGGGACTCGCACAATGAGCAGTTCTTC,CASSLGDSHNEQFF
-,TRBV7-2,TRBJ2-7,-,TGTGCCAGCAGCTTAACGTCCCTATGGGAGCAGTACTTC,CASSLTSLWEQYF